A single sample gave rise to the 26 T cell receptor beta chains below, sequenced in a study of Graves' ophthalmopathy and Graves' hyperthyroidism. RNA served as the template for amplifying TCR beta CDR3 regions. The workflow started with a first-round RT-PCR run with HTBI primers and then moved on to a second-round multiplex PCR. MiXCR, applied by TCRdb to the multiplex PCR reads, yields one record per CDR3 protein. The sample holds about 390,000 distinct CDR3 sequences; approximately 18% are singletons and the top ten take 2.4%. Sequenced sample: peripheral blood. All receptors derive from an adult woman with stable Graves' hyperthyroidism.

This clonotype has at least ten counts. The V and J genes are TRBV7-2 and TRBJ2-4; 15 nucleotides match TRBD2. The CDR3 covers 20 residues. The germline CDR1 and CDR2 sequences are SGHTA and FQGNSA. The ends lost 5 bases at V and 0 bases at J; junction bases unmatched: 11. Here the CDR3 DNA reads TGTGCCAGCAGCCAGGCCCCGGGACTAGCGGGAGGACTAGCCAAAAACATTCAGTACTTC. Translated: CASSQAPGLAGGLAKNIQYF.

This clonotype was observed at least ten times. The rearrangement uses TRBV6-2 or TRBV6-3 and TRBJ1-5; 7 bases match TRBD1. Germline V CDR1 and CDR2: MNHEY, SVGEGT. The CDR3 has 17 amino acids. With V trimmed by 8 bases and J by 6 bases, 19 bases remained unmatched. The CDR3 region has the DNA TGTGCCAGCGAGGACAGGACCTCAAGGTTGATTAGTCAGCCCCAGCATTTT. Its translation is CASEDRTSRLISQPQHF.

There are many counts of this clonotype. The chain carries TRBV27 and TRBJ1-3, with a weak D call TRBD1 (5 bases). CDR1 is MNHEY and CDR2 is SMNVEV in the germline V gene (reference sequence). CDR3 length equals 14 residues. V was trimmed by 5 bases and J by 1 base, leaving 9 bases between them. CDR3 sequence (DNA): TGTGCCAGCAGTCCAGGGCCTTCTGGAAACACCATATATTTT. This codes for CASSPGPSGNTIYF.

This clonotype was seen many times. The genes are TRBV12-5 and TRBJ2-4; no clear D. CDR3 length: 14 amino acids. The V gene's germline CDR1 is LGHNT and CDR2 FRNRAP. V gave up 5 bases and J gave up 1 base, with 9 bases separating them. CDR3: CASGHPNAKNIQYF. DNA for the CDR3: TGTGCTAGTGGTCACCCCAATGCCAAAAACATTCAGTACTTC.

This clonotype has a count of ten or more. The rearrangement uses TRBV28 and TRBJ2-7; TRBD1 matches 9 bases. V lost 8 bases and J lost 1; bases outside the gene matches: 9. Per the germline V gene, CDR1 is MDHEN and CDR2 is SYDVKM. The CDR3 is 15 residues long. This chain's CDR3 is CASSPPGTGSYEQYF. DNA of the CDR3: TGTGCCAGCTCCCCGCCGGGGACAGGGTCCTACGAGCAGTACTTC.

This clonotype has a count of ten or more. This sequence joins TRBV11-2 and TRBJ1-2, with TRBD1 matching over 8 bases. Germline CDR1 SGHAT, CDR2 FQNNGV. The CDR3 runs 15 residues. V dropped 5 bases and J dropped 4; count of bases not matched to a gene: 9. As DNA, the CDR3 is TGTGCCAGCAGCCGACGAACAGGGGGAGGCTATGGCTACACCTTC. It is translated as CASSRRTGGGYGYTF.

This chain connects TRBV6-2 or TRBV6-3 to TRBJ2-7; D possibly corresponds to TRBD2 (5 bases). Germline V gene sequence: CDR1 MNHEY, CDR2 SVGEGT. The CDR3 is 14 amino acids. V lost 2 bases and J lost 5, with 13 bases in between. Here the CDR3 reads CASSYPEAFNEQYF. As DNA, the CDR3 is TGTGCCAGCAGTTACCCGGAGGCGTTCAACGAGCAGTACTTC.

This clonotype showed up just a few times. J is TRBJ2-7 and V is TRBV11-2; D is possibly TRBD1 (6 bases). This CDR3 is 15 amino acids long. V was pared by 4 bases and J by 0 bases, with 13 bases between. Germline V gene data show CDR1 as SGHAT and CDR2 as FQNNGV. The CDR3 region is CASSWGHQGSYEQYF. For the CDR3, the DNA is TGTGCCAGCAGCTGGGGACACCAAGGCTCCTACGAGCAGTACTTC.

In this sample, this clonotype turned up many times. The chain recombines TRBV5-1 with TRBJ2-7; D remains unclear. V was clipped by 0 bases and J by 0 bases, with 7 bases between them. Germline lookup yields CDR1 SGHRS and CDR2 YFSETQ. This CDR3 spans 14 amino acids. CDR3: CASSLDRASYEQYF. DNA of the CDR3: TGCGCCAGCAGCTTGGATCGGGCCTCCTACGAGCAGTACTTC.

A note on this clonotype: Just one base apart from a much larger clone, this may be a read error. V gene TRBV6-2 or TRBV6-3 combines with J gene TRBJ1-2; D ambiguous. This CDR3 spans 13 amino acids. From germline, CDR1 is MNHEY and CDR2 SVGEGT. This CDR3 is CASRSGGSGGYSF. The DNA for the CDR3 is TGTGCCAGCAGATCCGGAGGGTCGGGTGGCTACAGCTTC.

The chain employs TRBV6-5 and TRBJ1-1; 7 nucleotides align to TRBD1. The trim removed 4 bases at V and 5 bases at J, leaving 7 bases unmatched. Germline assignment: CDR1 MNHEY and CDR2 SVGAGI. There are 14 residues in the CDR3. For the CDR3, the DNA is TGTGCCAGCAGTTCCGGGGACAGCCGTACTGAAGCTTTCTTT. It specifies CASSSGDSRTEAFF.

This clonotype was observed at least ten times. Compared with germline, one end of the junction differs, possibly owing to a read error. V is TRBV6-1 and J is TRBJ2-4; D might be TRBD1 (5 bases). The V gene's germline CDR1 is MNHNS and CDR2 SASEGT. This CDR3 is built from 12 residues. The CDR3 here is CASRPGKNIKYF. The CDR3 bases are TGTGCCAGCAGGCCAGGGAAAAACATTAAGTACTTC.

This clonotype was recorded many times. The chain uses TRBV27 and TRBJ2-7; 13 positions match TRBD2. V shed 6 bases and J 4 bases; nucleotides not matched to a gene: 6. The CDR3 is 15 residues long. The germline gives CDR1 MNHEY, CDR2 SMNVEV (reference sequence). CDR3 DNA: TGTGCCAGCAGCCCCTTACTAGCGGGAGGGTACGAGCAGTACTTC. Residues: CASSPLLAGGYEQYF.

This clonotype occurred many times. The V and J genes are TRBV20-1 and TRBJ1-1; the D is unclear. The CDR3 extends over 13 amino acids. Germline CDR1 reads DFQATT; CDR2 reads SNEGSKA (reference sequence). V lost 3 bases and J lost 5, with 13 bases in between. CDR3: CSASSTRRTEAFF. In DNA form, the CDR3 reads TGCAGTGCTAGTTCTACCCGGAGGACTGAAGCTTTCTTT.

The sample holds many counts of this clonotype. The chain uses TRBV28 and TRBJ2-7; D call uncertain. Per the germline V gene, CDR1 is MDHEN and CDR2 is SYDVKM. The CDR3 length is 13 residues. With 3 bases removed from V and 5 bases from J, the gap between germline ends came to 11 bases. CDR3 DNA sequence: TGTGCCAGCAGTTTGGTCCAGAACCACGAGCAGTACTTC. Protein sequence: CASSLVQNHEQYF.

This clonotype was seen repeatedly, ten times or more. The gene calls are TRBV27 and TRBJ2-2; TRBD2 matches 12 bases. Trimming cost V 4 bases and J 6 bases; bases outside gene matches: 0. Germline V gene lookup returns CDR1 MNHEY and CDR2 SMNVEV (reference sequence). This CDR3 has 14 residues. This chain's CDR3 is CASSWTSGAGELFF. Here the CDR3 DNA reads TGTGCCAGCAGTTGGACTAGCGGGGCCGGGGAGCTGTTTTTT.

The table lists this clonotype with many counts. The gene calls are TRBV6-1 and TRBJ2-5; D not certain. The germline V and J ends were trimmed by 6 bases and 2 bases, with 16 bases remaining between them. The germline V gene encodes CDR1 MNHNS and CDR2 SASEGT. This CDR3 spans 15 amino acids. Here the CDR3 reads CASRPQESLQETQYF. The CDR3 coding sequence is TGTGCCAGCAGACCCCAAGAGTCCTTACAAGAGACCCAGTACTTC.

At least ten counts were recorded for this clonotype. V usage is TRBV25-1 and J usage is TRBJ2-2, with D perhaps TRBD1 or TRBD2 (5 bases each). This CDR3 region has 18 residues. Trimming removed 3 bases from V and 1 base from J, with 18 bases in between. From germline, CDR1 is MGHDK and CDR2 SYGVNS. The CDR3 is CASSDVGAYVWNTGELFF. DNA of the CDR3: TGTGCCAGCAGTGATGTCGGGGCTTATGTTTGGAACACCGGGGAGCTGTTTTTT.

This clonotype was detected a few times. V and J are TRBV4-2 and TRBJ2-7, with a weak D call TRBD1 (5 bases). The germline CDR1 and CDR2 sequences are LGHNA and YNFKEQ. Trimming took 2 bases from V and 5 from J, leaving 19 bases between them. The CDR3 length is 16 residues. The chain's CDR3 is CASSQFYRAQGNEQYF. The CDR3 nucleotides are TGTGCCAGCAGCCAATTCTACCGGGCCCAGGGTAACGAGCAGTACTTC.

This clonotype came up many times. This rearrangement joins TRBV27 to TRBJ2-7; TRBD2 aligns across 9 bases. Germline V gene sequence: CDR1 MNHEY, CDR2 SMNVEV (reference sequence). V lost 3 bases to trimming and J lost 3 bases; unmatched junction nucleotides: 3. The CDR3 is made up of 14 amino acids. CDR3 loop: CASSFTSGYYEQYF. The CDR3 DNA reads as TGTGCCAGCAGTTTTACTAGCGGGTACTACGAGCAGTACTTC.

This clonotype was counted only a few times. The chain employs TRBV30 and TRBJ1-1; no clear D gene. In germline, CDR1 is GTSNPN, CDR2 SVGIG (reference sequence). Trimming cost V 3 bases and J 0 bases, with 8 bases left between them. This CDR3 region has 13 residues. CDR3 residues: CAWRVLMNTEAFF. Here the CDR3 DNA reads TGTGCCTGGAGGGTTCTGATGAACACTGAAGCTTTCTTT. Together with reference TRBV30 and TRBJ1-1, the CDR3 gives the full variable domain: SQTIHQWPATLVQPVGSPLSLECTVEGTSNPNLYWYRQAAGRGLQLLFYSVGIGQISSEVPQNLSASRPQDRQFILSSKKLLLSDSGFYLCAWRVLMNTEAFFGQGTRLTVV.

This chain uses TRBV2 with TRBJ2-7; no clear D gene. V was pared by 4 bases and J by 2 bases, with 9 bases between. This CDR3 is 13 amino acids long. Germline V gene sequence: CDR1 SNHLY, CDR2 FYNNEI. CDR3 sequence reads: CASSGGAPYEQYF. CDR3 coding DNA: TGTGCCAGCAGTGGCGGCGCCCCCTACGAGCAGTACTTC.

This clonotype was recorded a few times. This sequence joins TRBV4-3 and TRBJ2-5, with D tentatively TRBD2 (6 bases). The length of the CDR3 is 16 residues. Trimming removed 1 base from V and 5 bases from J, with 17 bases in between. CDR1 and CDR2 from the germline V gene are LGHNA and YSLEER. Here the CDR3 reads CASSQGRTAGRETQYF. The CDR3 bases are TGCGCCAGCAGCCAAGGGAGGACGGCGGGGAGGGAGACCCAGTACTTC.

The genes are TRBV14 and TRBJ2-7, with D unclear. From germline, CDR1 is SGHDN and CDR2 FVKESK. This CDR3 has 13 amino acids. The V gene lost 6 bases and the J gene lost 4 bases, with 13 bases spanning the gap. The CDR3 reads CASSHPTNYEQYF. CDR3 coding DNA: TGTGCCAGCAGTCATCCCACCAATTACGAGCAGTACTTC.

The table lists this clonotype with many counts. The chain is built from TRBV27 and TRBJ1-4, with TRBD1 matching 7 bases. The V gene end was trimmed by 5 bases and the J gene end by 4 bases; junction bases not matched to a gene: 4. Germline V CDR1 and CDR2: MNHEY, SMNVEV (reference sequence). This CDR3 spans 14 amino acids. CDR3 in amino acids: CASSPGQVNEKLFF. CDR3 DNA sequence: TGTGCCAGCAGTCCCGGACAGGTTAATGAAAAACTGTTTTTT.

At least ten counts were recorded for this clonotype. This CDR3 is missing its conserved last phenylalanine or tryptophan, likely due to a read error. The V and J genes are TRBV9 and TRBJ2-6, with D possibly being TRBD2 (6 bases). Per the germline V gene, CDR1 is SGDLS and CDR2 is YYNGEE. The CDR3 runs to 15 residues. The V end lost 6 bases, the J end lost 4 bases, and 14 bases lay between the germline ends. The DNA of the CDR3 is TGTGCCAGCACCCCAGGAGGGGCCGGGGCCAACGTCCTGACTTGC. Protein: CASTPGGAGANVLTC.